This T cell receptor beta chain stems from a study of blood T cell repertoires in COVID-19. Study details: COVID-19 samples from acute and convalescent phases originated in the United States, Italy and Spain. The analysed material was cDNA or gDNA that came from T cells, B-cell-depleted T cells, or PBMCs.

Per the original methods: Estimates of nucleated cell counts were drawn from the amplification of reference gene primers. Profiled with immunoSEQ multiplex PCR; TCRdb holds only in-frame clones, not every one. D and trimming were read from the DNA, whereas the V and J calls and clone size are those reported in that table. The data show 150,000 to 200,000 clones, 70% to 90% seen once. CDR1 is MNHEY and CDR2 is SMNVEV in the germline V gene (reference sequence). With 3 bases removed from V and 7 bases from J, the gap between germline ends came to 12 bases. This CDR3 region has 13 residues. The sample consisted of peripheral blood. The chain is built from TRBV27 and TRBJ1-2, with D tentatively TRBD1 (6 bases). The TCR comes from a human donor with active or convalescent COVID-19. The donor label of this sample is uncertain. The DNA for the CDR3 is TGTGCCAGCAGTTTGCACAGGGTGTCTGGCTACACCTTC. Protein sequence: CASSLHRVSGYTF.